This record looks at one TCR beta chain sequence and its context. The antigen is not known. Generated by immunoSEQ multiplex PCR, the TCRdb table keeps only in-frame clones and is missing some. The table has 400,000 to 450,000 clones, roughly 88% seen once. There are 16 residues in the CDR3. Germline trimming cut 2 bases from V and 3 bases from J; bases unmatched to any gene: 4. Per germline, CDR1 SGHTA and CDR2 FQGNSA. This sample was taken from a study of Ad26.COV2.S vaccination and SARS-CoV-2 variants. Across the whole study: Donor allocation was to the COV1001 Ad26.COV2.S trial arm. Once, or twice with 56 days between doses, Ad26.COV2.S was given intramuscularly.

Whole-study results and caveats: Comparability of non-spike TCR breadth was observed across vaccine and placebo recipients.

This sample's treatment: roughly 20 received Ad26.COV2.S at low or high dose, single or two shots; a few received placebo; per-sample allocation not given. Sampling took place 63 days after the first vaccine or placebo injection. The rearrangement uses TRBV7-2 and TRBJ2-1, with 10 nucleotides matching TRBD2. The specimen comprised peripheral blood, sampled in a trial of Ad26.COV2.S vaccine versus placebo. This clonotype was obtained from a person between 18 and 65 years old who received the Ad26.COV2.S COVID-19 vaccine or a placebo. The chain's CDR3 is CASSLRTSGIYNEQFF. CDR3 sequence (DNA): TGTGCCAGCAGCTTAAGGACTAGCGGAATCTACAATGAGCAGTTCTTC.